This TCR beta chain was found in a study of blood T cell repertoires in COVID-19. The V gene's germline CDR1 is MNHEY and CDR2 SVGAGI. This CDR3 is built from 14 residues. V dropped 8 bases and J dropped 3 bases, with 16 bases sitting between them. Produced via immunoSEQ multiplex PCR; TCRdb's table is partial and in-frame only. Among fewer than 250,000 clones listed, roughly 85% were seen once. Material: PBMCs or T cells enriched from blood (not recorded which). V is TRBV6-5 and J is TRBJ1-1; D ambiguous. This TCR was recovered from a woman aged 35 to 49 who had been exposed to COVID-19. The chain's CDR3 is CASPGRKRHTEAFF. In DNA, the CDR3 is TGTGCCAGCCCCGGCAGGAAAAGGCACACTGAAGCTTTCTTT.